A selection of T cell receptor beta chains follows, all from one sample in a study of T cells in localized non-small cell lung cancer. Only in-frame clones appear in the TCRdb table, and some are missing; sequencing was by immunoSEQ multiplex PCR. The sample has about 74,000 clones, about 81% seen once. This material consisted of peripheral blood, taken before any cancer treatment. These receptors all come from a female donor older than 55 with stage I lung adenocarcinoma. Both conserved end residues are part of each CDR3. D genes are given only for firm matches. Not all rows give a size; the values are once, few, many and, for expanded clones, a class.

TRBV6-1	-	TRBJ1-1	TRBD1	CASSLRGLGTEAFF	TGTGCCAGCAGTTTAAGGGGGCTTGGCACTGAAGCTTTCTTT
TRBV2	-	TRBJ1-5	-	CASRSVGTNQPQHF	TGTGCCAGCCGGTCGGTGGGGACCAATCAGCCCCAGCATTTT
TRBV7-8	-	TRBJ2-7	TRBD2	CASSSVAGVTYEQYF	TGTGCCAGCAGCTCCGTAGCGGGGGTGACCTACGAGCAGTACTTC
TRBV7-2	-	TRBJ2-1	TRBD1	CASSFISTGGLNEQFF	TGTGCCAGCAGCTTTATTTCAACAGGGGGCTTGAATGAGCAGTTCTTC
TRBV28	-	TRBJ2-7	TRBD1	CASSHLTGGEQYF	TGTGCCAGCAGCCATCTGACAGGGGGCGAGCAGTACTTC
TRBV29-1	-	TRBJ1-1	TRBD1	CSGDRGLNEAFF	TGCAGCGGGGACAGGGGGCTGAATGAAGCTTTCTTT
TRBV5-5	-	TRBJ2-3	-	CASSLVSRDTQYF	TGTGCCAGCAGCTTGGTCAGTCGTGATACGCAGTATTTT
TRBV18	-	TRBJ2-7	-	CASSPDSYEQYF	TGTGCCAGCTCACCGGACTCCTACGAGCAGTACTTC
TRBV27	-	TRBJ2-1	TRBD2	CASSLHNGGEQFF	TGTGCCAGCAGTTTACACAACGGGGGGGAGCAGTTCTTC
TRBV25-1	-	TRBJ1-4	-	CASTGANEKLFF	TGTGCCAGCACTGGAGCTAATGAAAAACTGTTTTTT
TRBV18	-	TRBJ2-7	-	CASSGQESSYEQYF	TGTGCCAGCTCTGGCCAGGAGAGTTCCTACGAGCAGTACTTC
TRBV25-1	-	TRBJ2-1	-	CASSGRGYNEQFF	TGTGCCAGCAGTGGGAGGGGGTACAATGAGCAGTTCTTC
TRBV2	-	TRBJ1-6	-	CASSVEGKVNSPLHF	TGTGCCAGCAGTGTGGAGGGAAAGGTTAATTCACCCCTCCACTTT
TRBV5-4	-	TRBJ2-3	TRBD1	CASSSGQGTDTQYF	TGTGCCAGCAGCTCAGGACAGGGAACAGATACGCAGTATTTT
TRBV19	-	TRBJ2-5	TRBD2	CASRGLAGVEETQYF	TGTGCCAGTAGGGGACTAGCGGGTGTGGAAGAGACCCAGTACTTC
TRBV7-2	-	TRBJ1-5	-	CASSLTQSNQPQHF	TGTGCCAGCAGCTTGACACAAAGCAATCAGCCCCAGCATTTT
TRBV18	-	TRBJ1-1	-	CASSMGGPMNTEAFF	TGTGCCAGCTCAATGGGCGGACCAATGAACACTGAAGCTTTCTTT
TRBV5-4	-	TRBJ2-3	TRBD2	CASSRGASGSVTDTQYF	TGTGCCAGCAGTCGGGGGGCTAGCGGGAGTGTGACGGATACGCAGTATTTT
TRBV7-9	once	TRBJ2-2	-	CASSLGNTNTGELFF	TGTGCCAGCAGCTTAGGAAATACGAACACCGGGGAGCTGTTTTTT
TRBV6-5	-	TRBJ2-1	-	CASSRDNEQFF	TGTGCCAGCAGCCGGGACAATGAGCAGTTCTTC
TRBV28	-	TRBJ2-1	-	CASLNTDEQFF	TGTGCCAGCCTCAACACGGATGAGCAGTTCTTC
TRBV10-3	-	TRBJ2-1	-	CAISESLASDEQFF	TGTGCCATCAGTGAGTCATTAGCATCAGATGAGCAGTTCTTC
TRBV7-3	-	TRBJ2-2	-	CASSLRPGIRGTGELFF	TGTGCCAGCAGCCTTCGGCCAGGGATACGAGGCACCGGGGAGCTGTTTTTT
TRBV7-2	once	TRBJ1-2	-	CASSWGAGGYTF	TGTGCCAGCAGCTGGGGGGCAGGCGGCTACACCTTC
TRBV6-1	-	TRBJ1-1	TRBD1	CASTGTGSANTEAFF	TGTGCCAGCACCGGGACAGGGTCGGCGAACACTGAAGCTTTCTTT
TRBV14	-	TRBJ1-1	-	CASSQKTPPFYTEAFF	TGTGCCAGCAGCCAAAAGACACCCCCGTTCTATACTGAAGCTTTCTTT
TRBV18	-	TRBJ2-7	TRBD1	CASSPLDGTGSPEQYF	TGTGCCAGCTCACCATTAGATGGGACAGGGTCGCCCGAGCAGTACTTC
TRBV4-1	-	TRBJ2-7	TRBD2	CASSQGLAAVREQYF	TGCGCCAGCAGCCAAGGACTAGCGGCTGTGAGAGAGCAGTACTTC
TRBV7-2	-	TRBJ2-3	TRBD2	CASSPLAVPTDTQYF	TGTGCCAGCAGCCCACTAGCGGTACCCACAGATACGCAGTATTTT
TRBV9	-	TRBJ2-7	-	CASSDGGYEQYF	TGTGCCAGCAGCGACGGAGGATACGAGCAGTACTTC
TRBV19	-	TRBJ2-1	-	CASTILGVGGSYEQFF	TGTGCCAGTACAATTTTAGGGGTTGGGGGTTCCTATGAGCAGTTCTTC
TRBV5-1	-	TRBJ2-3	-	CASSRQGTSSTDTQYF	TGCGCCAGCAGCAGGCAGGGCACCTCTAGCACAGATACGCAGTATTTT
TRBV27	-	TRBJ1-5	-	CASSSSGNNQPQHF	TGTGCCAGCAGTTCGTCCGGGAACAATCAGCCCCAGCATTTT
TRBV4-1	-	TRBJ2-1	-	CASSQDYSSSYNEQFF	TGCGCCAGCAGCCAAGACTACTCGAGCTCCTACAATGAGCAGTTCTTC
TRBV5-4	-	TRBJ2-1	TRBD2	CASSLGGLAGEAEQFF	TGTGCCAGCAGCCTAGGAGGGCTAGCGGGGGAGGCCGAGCAGTTCTTC
TRBV7-2	-	TRBJ2-1	TRBD2	CASSLAIAGGQFF	TGTGCCAGCAGCTTAGCCATAGCGGGAGGGCAGTTCTTC
TRBV7-3	-	TRBJ2-2	-	CASSSPTGELFF	TGTGCCAGCAGCTCCCCCACCGGGGAGCTGTTTTTT
TRBV7-2	-	TRBJ2-5	TRBD2	CASSSGLGETQYF	TGTGCCAGCAGCAGCGGACTAGGCGAGACCCAGTACTTC
TRBV21-1	-	TRBJ1-2	-	CASSKPGQGAGYTF	TGTGCCAGCAGCAAACCGGGACAGGGTGCGGGCTACACCTTC
TRBV5-5	once	TRBJ1-2	-	CASSVTVDYGYTF	TGTGCCAGCAGCGTGACAGTGGACTATGGCTACACCTTC
TRBV7-9	-	TRBJ1-1	TRBD1	CASSLRTGRNTEAFF	TGTGCCAGCAGCCTGCGGACAGGGCGGAACACTGAAGCTTTCTTT
TRBV25-1	once	TRBJ1-2	TRBD1	CASSGGTELYGYTF	TGTGCCAGCAGTGGTGGGACAGAGCTATATGGCTACACCTTC